These 25 T cell receptor beta chains came from one sample sequenced in a study of tissue T cells after allogeneic stem cell transplantation. Sequencing was performed with immunoSEQ multiplex PCR; in TCRdb, only in-frame clones are kept and a portion is missing. This repertoire shows around 7,500 clones, 40% to 60% found once; its top ten account for approximately 8.4%. As for time point: mouse harvest day 7 after allogeneic transplant. Tail vein injection delivered 10^7 T-cell-depleted bone marrow cells and 10^6 splenic CD5+ T cells. The sequenced sample was gut tissue. Source of these receptors: a female BALB/c mouse given C57BL/6 T cells with graft-versus-host disease after an allogeneic hematopoietic cell transplant.

A remark on this clone: Gene and germline names: mouse. The read ends 1 residue before the CDR3 terminus; that terminus is restored from the germline J gene. The chain links TRBV13-2 to TRBJ2-4; 8 bases match TRBD2. Germline assignment: CDR1 NNHNN and CDR2 SYGAGS (reference sequence). The CDR3 loop spans 13 amino acids. V gave up 0 bases and J gave up 8 bases; unmatched junction bases: 2. The CDR3 DNA, read in part, is TGTGCCAGCGGTGATGCTGGGGGGAGCACCTTGTAC. Residues: CASGDAGGSTLY. The complete CDR3 sequence is CASGDAGGSTLYF.

Comments on this clone: The gene symbols are mouse symbols. The read ends 1 residue before the CDR3 terminus; that terminus is restored from the germline J gene. V and J are TRBV2 and TRBJ2-1, with TRBD2 identical over 13 bases. Germline V gene data show CDR1 as LGHNA and CDR2 as YSYQKL. CDR3 length equals 14 residues. V lost 5 bases, J lost 7 bases, and 2 bases stayed unmatched. CDR3 sequence reads: CASSGLGGLAEQFF. CDR3 DNA (partial): TGTGCCAGCAGCGGACTGGGGGGGCTGGCTGAGCAGTTC.

With respect to this clone: Gene names follow the mouse nomenclature. The CDR3 goes on 1 residue after the read ends, and that part is filled in from the germline J gene. The chain has TRBV23 and TRBJ2-5; TRBD2, the table's D call, lacks a check against the DNA. Germline assignment: CDR1 KGHTA and CDR2 FQNQQP. This CDR3 region has 14 residues. The CDR3 spells CSSSQGLGQDTQYF. The sequenced part of the CDR3 DNA is TGCTCCAGCAGTCAAGGACTGGGGCAAGACACCCAGTAC.

In this sample, this clone turned up a few times. The genes and germline here are from mouse. The CDR3 end falls 1 residue outside the read, so it is completed with the germline J gene. Other DNA sequences in the sample encode the same CDR3. This chain uses TRBV16 with TRBJ2-7, with 9 bases that match TRBD2. With V trimmed by 5 bases and J by 5 bases, 4 bases remained unmatched. Germline CDR1 and CDR2: SGHSA and FRNQAP. This CDR3 contains 13 residues. The chain's CDR3 is CASSRLGVDEQYF. Partial CDR3 DNA: TGTGCAAGCAGCCGACTGGGGGTGGATGAACAGTAC.

This clone has a handful of counts. Mouse germline and gene names are used. The CDR3 end is not reached by the read, which stops 1 residue before it; the germline J gene fills it in. The chain employs TRBV14 and TRBJ2-7; weak D call: TRBD1 (5 bases). CDR1 and CDR2 from the germline V gene are SGHDT and FRDEAV. This CDR3 is 13 amino acids long. Trimming took off 0 bases at V and 4 bases at J, with 8 bases between the two ends. The CDR3 DNA, read in part, is TGTGCCAGCAGTTTCTCGGACACTTATGAACAGTAC. It translates to CASSFSDTYEQY. The CDR3 in its entirety is CASSFSDTYEQYF. The full variable domain, in which reference TRBV14 and TRBJ2-7 provide the parts outside the CDR3, is EAGVTQSPRYAVLQEGQAVSFWCDPISGHDTLYWYQQPRDQGPQLLVYFRDEAVIDNSQLPSDRFSAVRPKGTNSTLKIQSAKQGDTATYLCASSFSDTYEQYFGPGTRLTVL.

Points on this clone: Germline and genes here are mouse. With the read ending 1 residue before the CDR3 end, the germline J gene is used to fill in that end. The chain combines TRBV3 with TRBJ1-1; maybe TRBD1 (5 bases). Trimming shortened V by 1 base and J by 1 base, and 7 bases separated the two germline ends. The CDR3 is 14 residues long. The V gene's germline CDR1 is SNHLY and CDR2 FYNGKV (reference sequence). Incomplete CDR3 DNA: TGTGCCAGCAGCTTAGATGGGGGAAACACAGAAGTCTTC. Its protein is CASSLDGGNTEVF. The full CDR3 protein is CASSLDGGNTEVFF.

Turning to this clone: Mouse names are used for the genes. The CDR3 extends 1 residue past the end of the read, so its final part is completed from the germline J gene. V usage is TRBV3 and J usage is TRBJ1-3; D is ambiguous. The CDR3 is made up of 14 amino acids. Per the germline V gene, CDR1 is SNHLY and CDR2 is FYNGKV (reference sequence). V was cut by 5 bases and J by 0 bases, with 8 bases left in between. CDR3 sequence: CASSETSSGNTLYF. The sequenced part of the CDR3 DNA is TGTGCCAGCAGCGAGACATCTTCTGGAAATACGCTCTAT. Supplemented by reference TRBV3 and TRBJ1-3, the full variable domain reads GPKVLQIPSHQIIDMGQMVTLNCDPVSNHLYFYWYKQILGQQMEFLVNFYNGKVMEKSKLFKDQFSVERPDGSYFTLKIQPTALEDSAVYFCASSETSSGNTLYFGEGSRLIVV.

Points on this clone: All gene names here are mouse names. The CDR3 reads CASSRQGYEQYF. CDR3 DNA (partial): TGTGCCAGCAGCCGACAGGGCTATGAACAGTAC. The chain links TRBV26 to TRBJ2-7, with 7 bases lining up with TRBD1. Read data end 1 residue before the CDR3 end; the end is taken from the germline J gene. CDR1 and CDR2 (germline): KGHPV, FQNQEV (reference sequence). This CDR3 region has 12 residues. The V gene end was trimmed by 6 bases and the J gene end by 3 bases; junction bases not matched to a gene: 2.

Points on this clone: Germline and genes here are mouse. The read is 1 residue too short to cover the CDR3 end, so that end is filled in from the germline J gene. This chain uses TRBV31 with TRBJ1-1; the match to TRBD1 covers 8 bases. Losses at the gene ends were 0 bases for V and 1 base for J; bases not matched to a gene: 1. The length of the CDR3 is 14 residues. Germline loops: CDR1 GKSSPN, CDR2 SITVG. The CDR3 protein is CAWSLDRENTEVFF. The CDR3 bases that were read are TGTGCCTGGAGTCTGGACAGGGAAAACACAGAAGTCTTC.

About this clone: Mouse gene names apply. The CDR3 end is not reached by the read, which stops 1 residue before it; the germline J gene fills it in. The chain is built from TRBV15 and TRBJ2-4, with D tentatively TRBD1 (6 bases). The CDR3 is made up of 13 amino acids. Looked up from germline, CDR1 is SGHND and CDR2 is FRSKSL. V was cut by 6 bases and J by 4 bases, with 11 bases left in between. The CDR3 loop reads CASRHRDKNTLYF. Partial CDR3 DNA: TGTGCCAGCAGACACCGGGACAAAAACACCTTGTAC.

Note on this clone: Mouse germline and gene names are used. The CDR3 extends 1 residue past the end of the read, so its final part is completed from the germline J gene. V and J are TRBV12-1 and TRBJ2-4; D is unresolved. The CDR3 has 13 amino acids. Trimming left V 0 bases short and J 4 bases short, with 7 bases between. CDR1 is SGHSN, CDR2 HYEKVE, per germline. CDR3 protein: CASSLEGKNTLYF. CDR3 DNA (partial): TGTGCCAGCTCTCTCGAAGGCAAAAACACCTTGTAC.

This clone is large (0.1 to 1%) within its sample. The gene names here belong to mouse. The read finishes 1 residue shy of the CDR3 end, and the germline J gene is used to complete it. The V and J genes are TRBV14 and TRBJ2-7, with 7 positions matching TRBD2. V lost 2 bases and J lost 7; bases outside the gene matches: 3. Per germline, CDR1 SGHDT and CDR2 FRDEAV. This CDR3 is built from 12 residues. The CDR3 DNA, read in part, is TGTGCCAGCAGTTTTGGGGGGAGAGAACAGTAC. It specifies CASSFGGREQY. The full CDR3 reads CASSFGGREQYF.

On this clone itself: The gene names given are mouse names. The CDR3 extends 1 residue past the end of the read, so its final part is completed from the germline J gene. The chain couples TRBV31 to TRBJ2-7; the D gene is possibly TRBD2 (5 bases). Germline CDR1 reads GKSSPN; CDR2 reads SITVG. V was trimmed by 0 bases and J by 2 bases, leaving 8 bases between them. The CDR3 sequence is 13 residues long. CDR3 region: CAWSLLGAYEQYF. CDR3 DNA (partial): TGTGCCTGGAGTCTTCTGGGTGCCTATGAACAGTAC.

This clone was observed a handful of times. The germline and genes are mouse ones. Read coverage stops 1 residue before the CDR3 terminus; the germline J gene supplies the remainder. The chain has TRBV26 and TRBJ1-2; D is ambiguous. The germline CDR1 and CDR2 sequences are KGHPV and FQNQEV (reference sequence). There are 13 residues in the CDR3. V lost 5 bases to trimming and J lost 0 bases, with 7 bases between them. CDR3 DNA, as far as it was read: TGTGCCAGCAGTTGGGATGCAAACTCCGACTACACC. Amino acid sequence: CASSWDANSDYT. The full CDR3 protein reads CASSWDANSDYTF.

Comments on this clone: The gene names given are mouse names. With the read ending 1 residue before the CDR3 end, the germline J gene is used to fill in that end. The chain uses TRBV24 and TRBJ2-1; TRBD1 matches at 8 bases. Germline V lookup: CDR1 KGHTA, CDR2 FRNEEI. V was clipped by 5 bases and J by 4 bases; unmatched bases: 7. The CDR3 extends over 15 amino acids. Incomplete CDR3 DNA: TGTGCCAGCAGTGGGGACAGGAAGGATTATGCTGAGCAGTTC. As protein: CASSGDRKDYAEQF. The entire CDR3 reads CASSGDRKDYAEQFF.

With respect to this clone: Gene names denote mouse genes. The CDR3 goes on 1 residue after the read ends, and that part is filled in from the germline J gene. V and J are TRBV26 and TRBJ2-7; TRBD2 agrees at 9 bases. Germline trimming cut 6 bases from V and 2 bases from J; bases unmatched to any gene: 5. This CDR3 comprises 14 residues. Germline V gene lookup returns CDR1 KGHPV and CDR2 FQNQEV (reference sequence). The covered CDR3 bases are TGTGCCAGCAGACCGAACTGGGGGGCCTATGAACAGTAC. It codes for CASRPNWGAYEQY. The CDR3 reads in full as CASRPNWGAYEQYF.

This clone was detected only a few times. Gene names are mouse gene names. Read data end 1 residue before the CDR3 end; the end is taken from the germline J gene. The chain couples TRBV3 to TRBJ2-7; TRBD2 aligns across 7 bases. V was clipped by 3 bases and J by 7 bases; unmatched bases: 9. This CDR3 comprises 14 residues. Per germline, CDR1 SNHLY and CDR2 FYNGKV (reference sequence). The CDR3 reads CASSLGLTMKEQYF. The CDR3 DNA, read in part, is TGTGCCAGCAGCTTGGGACTGACTATGAAGGAACAGTAC.

Regarding this clone: Mouse germline and gene names are used. The read falls 1 residue short of the CDR3 end, and the missing part is taken from the germline J gene. This chain joins TRBV23 and TRBJ1-6; TRBD1 is the table's D call, not checked against the DNA. TRBJ1-6 is labeled an ORF, and its function is uncertain. This CDR3 is 16 amino acids long. The germline CDR1 and CDR2 sequences are KGHTA and FQNQQP. This CDR3 is CSSSQWTGGPNSPLYF. The CDR3 DNA, read in part, is TGCTCCAGCAGTCAGTGGACAGGGGGCCCTAATTCGCCCCTCTAC.

This clone was detected only a few times. Gene names and germline match the mouse. The read is 1 residue too short to cover the CDR3 end, so that end is filled in from the germline J gene. V is TRBV31 and J is TRBJ2-7, with TRBD2 as a possible D gene (5 bases). The CDR3 is 12 amino acids. The V and J ends lost 0 bases and 7 bases respectively, with 10 bases between them. CDR1 is GKSSPN, CDR2 SITVG, per germline. Incomplete CDR3 DNA: TGTGCCTGGAGTCTAAGGCTGGGAGAACAGTAC. Translation gives CAWSLRLGEQY. The complete CDR3 protein is CAWSLRLGEQYF. The full variable domain, with the rest looked up from reference TRBV31 and TRBJ2-7, is AQTIHQWPVAEIKAVGSPLSLGCTIKGKSSPNLYWYWQATGGTLQQLFYSITVGQVESVVQLNLSASRPKDDQFILSTEKLLLSHSGFYLCAWSLRLGEQYFGPGTRLTVL.

In its sample, this clone is medium-sized. The genes are named according to mouse. The read gets to within 1 residue of the CDR3 end, and the germline J gene fills in the rest. Different DNA sequences within this sample yield the same CDR3. The genes are TRBV16 and TRBJ1-4; the D is unclear. CDR1 and CDR2 (germline): SGHSA, FRNQAP. The CDR3 has 14 residues. V was trimmed by 2 bases and J by 0 bases, leaving 4 bases between them. CDR3 loop: CASSLQISNERLFF. The CDR3 DNA, read in part, is TGTGCAAGCAGCTTACAGATTTCCAACGAAAGATTATTT.

As for this clone: Gene names denote mouse genes. From the germline J gene comes the end of the CDR3, since the read stops 1 residue before it. V and J are TRBV26 and TRBJ2-5; 8 bases are a match to TRBD1. V was clipped by 6 bases and J by 3 bases; unmatched bases: 5. Germline V gene lookup returns CDR1 KGHPV and CDR2 FQNQEV (reference sequence). This CDR3 comprises 14 residues. The CDR3 DNA, read in part, is TGTGCCAGCAGCCGACAGGGGATTCAAGACACCCAGTAC. This encodes CASSRQGIQDTQY. The complete CDR3 sequence is CASSRQGIQDTQYF.

This clone came up a few times. Germline and genes: mouse. The read comes to an end 1 residue before the CDR3 does, leaving the germline J gene to fill in the end. The chain is built from TRBV13-3 and TRBJ1-6; D unclear. TRBJ1-6 is an ORF, and what it does is uncertain. There are 14 residues in the CDR3. V was cut by 5 bases and J by 0 bases, with 6 bases left in between. Germline CDR1 NNHDY, CDR2 SYVADS. CDR3 region: CASSTSSYNSPLYF. The part of the CDR3 DNA that was read is TGTGCCAGCAGCACATCTTCCTATAATTCGCCCCTCTAC.

To note about this clone: Mouse names are used for the genes. The read stops 1 residue short of the end of the CDR3; the missing end is completed from the germline J gene. The rearrangement joins TRBV24 to TRBJ2-1; TRBD1 aligns across 10 bases. The CDR3 loop spans 15 amino acids. The germline gives CDR1 KGHTA, CDR2 FRNEEI. Germline trimming cut 3 bases from V and 2 bases from J; bases unmatched to any gene: 1. CDR3 sequence reads: CASSLDRGHYAEQFF. CDR3 DNA, as far as it was read: TGTGCCAGCAGTCTCGACAGGGGGCACTATGCTGAGCAGTTC.

By share, this clone counts as large (0.1 to 1%). Gene labels here are mouse ones. The read ends 1 residue shy of where the CDR3 ends; the end is completed using the germline J gene. This chain joins TRBV3 and TRBJ1-3, with no clear D. The CDR3 has 14 amino acids. CDR1 is SNHLY, CDR2 FYNGKV, per germline (reference sequence). Deletions cut 2 bases from V and 0 bases from J, with 5 bases between. CDR3 DNA, as far as it was read: TGTGCCAGCAGCTTAAGGGATTCTGGAAATACGCTCTAT. It specifies CASSLRDSGNTLY. The CDR3 reads in full as CASSLRDSGNTLYF.

In regard to this clone: Mouse names are used for the genes. The read terminates 1 residue before the CDR3 end, so the remaining end is supplied by the germline J gene. This chain links TRBV2 with TRBJ2-1, with 11 bases identical to TRBD2. Germline CDR1 is LGHNA and CDR2 is YSYQKL. This CDR3 is built from 15 residues. Trimming at V came to 2 bases and at J to 6 bases, leaving 3 bases not matched to a gene. The part of the CDR3 DNA that was read is TGTGCCAGCAGCCAAACTGGGGGGGCGCTTGCTGAGCAGTTC. Translating it yields CASSQTGGALAEQF. The CDR3, in full, reads CASSQTGGALAEQFF.